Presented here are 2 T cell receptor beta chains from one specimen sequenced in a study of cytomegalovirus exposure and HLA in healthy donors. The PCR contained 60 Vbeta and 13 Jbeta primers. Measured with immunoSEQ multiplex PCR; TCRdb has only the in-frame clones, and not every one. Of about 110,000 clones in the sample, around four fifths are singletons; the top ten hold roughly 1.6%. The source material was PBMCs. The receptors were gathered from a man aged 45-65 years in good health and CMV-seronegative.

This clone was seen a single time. Here the CDR3 DNA reads TGTGCCAGCAGTTCGGGGGGACAGGGGTGGTTGGCTGAAGCTTTCTTT. Its translation is CASSSGGQGWLAEAFF. This chain links TRBV7-9 with TRBJ1-1, with 10 bases aligning to TRBD1. Germline loops: CDR1 SEHNR, CDR2 FQNEAQ (reference sequence). V gave up 6 bases and J gave up 6 bases; unmatched junction bases: 13. CDR3 length equals 16 residues.

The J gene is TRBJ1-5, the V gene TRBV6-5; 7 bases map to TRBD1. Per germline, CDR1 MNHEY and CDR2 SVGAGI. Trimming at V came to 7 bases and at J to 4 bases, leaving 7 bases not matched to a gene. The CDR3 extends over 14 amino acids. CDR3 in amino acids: CASKRQGSNQPQHF. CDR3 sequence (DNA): TGTGCCAGCAAACGACAGGGTAGTAATCAGCCCCAGCATTTT.